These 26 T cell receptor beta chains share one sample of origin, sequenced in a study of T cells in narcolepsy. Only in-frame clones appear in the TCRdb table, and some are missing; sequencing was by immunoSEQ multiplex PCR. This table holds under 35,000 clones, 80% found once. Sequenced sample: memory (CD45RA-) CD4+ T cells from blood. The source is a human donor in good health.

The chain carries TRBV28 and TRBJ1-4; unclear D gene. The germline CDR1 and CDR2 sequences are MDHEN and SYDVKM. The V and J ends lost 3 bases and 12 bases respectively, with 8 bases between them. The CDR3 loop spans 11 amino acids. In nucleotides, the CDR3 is TGTGCCAGCAGTTTTCAGCGGGAACTGTTTTTT. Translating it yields CASSFQRELFF.

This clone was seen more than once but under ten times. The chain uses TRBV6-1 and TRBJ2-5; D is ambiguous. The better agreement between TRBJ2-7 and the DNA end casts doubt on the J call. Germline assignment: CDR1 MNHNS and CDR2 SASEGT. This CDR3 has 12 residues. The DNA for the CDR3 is TGTGCCAGCAGGGATGTGAGGAACGAGCAGTACTTC. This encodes CASRDVRNEQYF.

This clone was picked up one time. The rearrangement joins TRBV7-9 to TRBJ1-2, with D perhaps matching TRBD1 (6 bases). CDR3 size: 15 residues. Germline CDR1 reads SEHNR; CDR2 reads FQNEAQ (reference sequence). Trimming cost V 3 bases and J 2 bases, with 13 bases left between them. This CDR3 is CASSFMEGGNYGYTF. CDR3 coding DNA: TGTGCCAGCAGCTTTATGGAGGGGGGCAACTATGGCTACACCTTC.

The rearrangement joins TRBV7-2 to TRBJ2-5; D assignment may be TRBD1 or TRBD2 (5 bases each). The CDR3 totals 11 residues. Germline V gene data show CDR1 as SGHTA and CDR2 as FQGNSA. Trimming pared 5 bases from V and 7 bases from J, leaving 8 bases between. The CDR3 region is CASSEGRTQYF. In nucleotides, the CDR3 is TGTGCCAGCAGCGAGGGACGGACCCAGTACTTC.

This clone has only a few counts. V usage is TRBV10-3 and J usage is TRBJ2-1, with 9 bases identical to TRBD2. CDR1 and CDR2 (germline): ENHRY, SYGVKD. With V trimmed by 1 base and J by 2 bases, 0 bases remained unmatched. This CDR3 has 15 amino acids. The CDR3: CAISELAGAYNEQFF. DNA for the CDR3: TGTGCCATCAGTGAGTTAGCGGGGGCCTACAATGAGCAGTTCTTC.

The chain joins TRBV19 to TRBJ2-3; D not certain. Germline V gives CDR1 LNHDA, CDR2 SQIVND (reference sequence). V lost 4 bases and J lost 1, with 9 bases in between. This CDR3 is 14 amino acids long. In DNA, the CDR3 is TGTGCCAGTAGTAAGAGGCCAGGCACAGATACGCAGTATTTT. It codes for CASSKRPGTDTQYF.

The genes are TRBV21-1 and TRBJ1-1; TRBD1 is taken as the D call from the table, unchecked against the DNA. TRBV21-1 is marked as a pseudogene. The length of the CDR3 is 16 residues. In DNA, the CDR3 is TGTGCCAGCAGCACAAACCGGGACAGGGGGCGGACTGAAGCTTTCTTT. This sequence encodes CASSTNRDRGRTEAFF.

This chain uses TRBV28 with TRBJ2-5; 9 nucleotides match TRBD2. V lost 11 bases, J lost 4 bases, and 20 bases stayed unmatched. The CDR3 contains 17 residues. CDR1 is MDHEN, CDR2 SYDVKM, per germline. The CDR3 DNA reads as TGTGCCGGAAGCAGAGATTTTGGCCTAGCGGGAAGAGAGACCCAGTACTTC. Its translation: CAGSRDFGLAGRETQYF.

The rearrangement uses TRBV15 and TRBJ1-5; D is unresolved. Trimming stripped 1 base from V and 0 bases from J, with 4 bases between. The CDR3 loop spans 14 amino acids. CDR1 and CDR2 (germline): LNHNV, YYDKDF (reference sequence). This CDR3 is CATSRAYSNQPQHF. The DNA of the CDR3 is TGTGCCACCAGCAGAGCGTATAGCAATCAGCCCCAGCATTTT.

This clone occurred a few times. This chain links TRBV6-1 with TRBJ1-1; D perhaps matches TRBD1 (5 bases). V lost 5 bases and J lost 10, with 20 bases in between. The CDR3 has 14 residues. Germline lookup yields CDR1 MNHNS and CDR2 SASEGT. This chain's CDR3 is CASSSKASGLGAFF. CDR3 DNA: TGTGCCAGCAGTTCAAAGGCCTCGGGGCTAGGAGCTTTCTTT.

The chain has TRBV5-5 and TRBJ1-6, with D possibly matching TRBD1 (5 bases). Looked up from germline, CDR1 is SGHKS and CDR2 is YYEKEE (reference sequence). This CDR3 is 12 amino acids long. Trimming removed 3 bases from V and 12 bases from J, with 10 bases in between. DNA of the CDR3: TGTGCCAGCAGCTCGATTGACAGACCCCTCCACTTT. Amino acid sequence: CASSSIDRPLHF.

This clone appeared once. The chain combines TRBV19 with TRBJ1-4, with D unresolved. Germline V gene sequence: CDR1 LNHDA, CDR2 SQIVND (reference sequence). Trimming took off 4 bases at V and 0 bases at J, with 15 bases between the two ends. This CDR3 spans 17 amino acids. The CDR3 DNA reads TGTGCCAGTAGTAGACGGCCCGTACAAACAACTAATGAAAAACTGTTTTTT. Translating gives CASSRRPVQTTNEKLFF.

CDR3 sequence reads: CASRTSGFTYEQYF. The CDR3 DNA follows: TGTGCCAGCAGGACTAGCGGGTTTACCTACGAGCAGTACTTC. V is TRBV2 and J is TRBJ2-7; 10 bases are a match to TRBD2. V lost 6 bases and J lost 2; bases outside the gene matches: 4. The CDR3 length is 14 residues. From germline, CDR1 is SNHLY and CDR2 FYNNEI.

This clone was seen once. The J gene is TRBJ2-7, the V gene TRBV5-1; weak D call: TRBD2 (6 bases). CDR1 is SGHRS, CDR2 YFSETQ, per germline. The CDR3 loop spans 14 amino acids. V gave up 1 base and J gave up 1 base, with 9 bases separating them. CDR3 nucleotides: TGCGCCAGCAGCTTGAGTGGGGGGTCCTACGAGCAGTACTTC. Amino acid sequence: CASSLSGGSYEQYF.

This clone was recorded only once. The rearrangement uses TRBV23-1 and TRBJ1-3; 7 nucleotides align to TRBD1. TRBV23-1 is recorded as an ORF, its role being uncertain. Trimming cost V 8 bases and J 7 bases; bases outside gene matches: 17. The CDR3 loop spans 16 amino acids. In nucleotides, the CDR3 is TGCGCCAGCTCCGCCGCAGGACAGGCGGCGGCGAACACCATATATTTT. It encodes CASSAAGQAAANTIYF.

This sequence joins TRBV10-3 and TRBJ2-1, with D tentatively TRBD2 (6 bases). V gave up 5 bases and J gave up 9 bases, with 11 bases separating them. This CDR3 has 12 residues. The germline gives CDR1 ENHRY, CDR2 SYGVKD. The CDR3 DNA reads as TGTGCCATCAGTAATAGCGGCCTTGAGCAGTTCTTC. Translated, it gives CAISNSGLEQFF.

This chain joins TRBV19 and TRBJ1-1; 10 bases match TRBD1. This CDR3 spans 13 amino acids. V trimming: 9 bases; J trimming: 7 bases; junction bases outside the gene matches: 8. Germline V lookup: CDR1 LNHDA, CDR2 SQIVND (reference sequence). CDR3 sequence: CASLGQGMVEAFF. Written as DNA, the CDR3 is TGTGCCAGCTTGGGACAGGGGATGGTTGAAGCTTTCTTT. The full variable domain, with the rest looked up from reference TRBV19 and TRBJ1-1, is DGGITQSPKYLFRKEGQNVTLSCEQNLNHDAMYWYRQDPGQGLRLIYYSQIVNDFQKGDIAEGYSVSREKKESFPLTVTSAQKNPTAFYLCASLGQGMVEAFFGQGTRLTVV.

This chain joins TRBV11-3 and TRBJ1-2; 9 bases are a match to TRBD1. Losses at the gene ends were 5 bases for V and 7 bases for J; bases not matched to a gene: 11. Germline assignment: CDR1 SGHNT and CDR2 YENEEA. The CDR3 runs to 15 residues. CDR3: CASSLTTGTGCGYTF. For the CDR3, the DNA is TGTGCCAGCAGCCTGACGACCGGGACAGGGTGTGGCTACACCTTC.

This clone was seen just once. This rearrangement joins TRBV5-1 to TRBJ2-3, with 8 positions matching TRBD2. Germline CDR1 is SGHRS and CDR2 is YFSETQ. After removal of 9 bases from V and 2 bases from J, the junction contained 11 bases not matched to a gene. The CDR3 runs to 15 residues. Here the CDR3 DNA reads TGCGCCACCCCGACTAGAGCGGGAGCCACAGATACGCAGTATTTT. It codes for CATPTRAGATDTQYF.

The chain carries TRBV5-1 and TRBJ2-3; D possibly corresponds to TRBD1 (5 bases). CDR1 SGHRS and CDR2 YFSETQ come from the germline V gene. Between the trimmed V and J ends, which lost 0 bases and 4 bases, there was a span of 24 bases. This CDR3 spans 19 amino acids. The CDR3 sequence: CASSLEGGGANVFPDTQYF. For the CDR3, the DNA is TGCGCCAGCAGCTTGGAGGGTGGTGGGGCAAATGTCTTCCCAGATACGCAGTATTTT.

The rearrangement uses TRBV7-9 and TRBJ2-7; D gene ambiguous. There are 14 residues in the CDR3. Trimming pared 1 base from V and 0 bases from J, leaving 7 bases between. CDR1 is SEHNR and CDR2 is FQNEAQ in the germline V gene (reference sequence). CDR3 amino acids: CASSLGTDSYEQYF. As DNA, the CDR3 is TGTGCCAGCAGCTTAGGGACGGACTCCTACGAGCAGTACTTC.

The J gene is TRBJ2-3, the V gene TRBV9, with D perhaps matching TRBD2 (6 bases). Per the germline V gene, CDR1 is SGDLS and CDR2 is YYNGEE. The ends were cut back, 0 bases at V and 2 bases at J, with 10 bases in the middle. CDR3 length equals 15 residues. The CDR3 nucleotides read TGTGCCAGCAGCGTAGGAGGACTATACACAGATACGCAGTATTTT. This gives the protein CASSVGGLYTDTQYF.

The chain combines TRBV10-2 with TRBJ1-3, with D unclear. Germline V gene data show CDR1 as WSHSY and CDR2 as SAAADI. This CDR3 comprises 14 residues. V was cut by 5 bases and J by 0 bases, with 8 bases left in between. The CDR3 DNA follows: TGCGCCAGCAGTACGACGCTCTCTGGAAACACCATATATTTT. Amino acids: CASSTTLSGNTIYF.

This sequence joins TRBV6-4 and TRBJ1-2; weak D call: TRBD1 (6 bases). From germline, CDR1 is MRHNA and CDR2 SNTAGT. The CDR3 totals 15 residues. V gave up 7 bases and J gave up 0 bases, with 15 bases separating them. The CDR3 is CASILLRGSNYGYTF. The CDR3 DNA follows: TGTGCCAGCATCCTATTGAGGGGGTCTAACTATGGCTACACCTTC.

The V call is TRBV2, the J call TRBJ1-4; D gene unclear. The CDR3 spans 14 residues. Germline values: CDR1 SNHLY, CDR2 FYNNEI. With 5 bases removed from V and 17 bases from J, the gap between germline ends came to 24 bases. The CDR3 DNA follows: TGTGCCAGCAGTTTGGATCGTAGGGCCGAGGAAATATTTTTT. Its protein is CASSLDRRAEEIFF.

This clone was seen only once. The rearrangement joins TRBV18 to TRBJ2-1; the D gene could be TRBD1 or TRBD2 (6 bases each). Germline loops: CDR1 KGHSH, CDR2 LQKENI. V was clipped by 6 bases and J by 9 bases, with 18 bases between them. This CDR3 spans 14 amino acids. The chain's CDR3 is CASSPGVPRGEQFF. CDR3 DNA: TGTGCCAGCTCCCCGGGAGTTCCCAGGGGTGAGCAGTTCTTC. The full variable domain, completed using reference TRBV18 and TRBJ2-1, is NAGVMQNPRHLVRRRGQEARLRCSPMKGHSHVYWYRQLPEEGLKFMVYLQKENIIDESGMPKERFSAEFPKEGPSILRIQQVVRGDSAAYFCASSPGVPRGEQFFGPGTRLTVL.